This entry lists 19 T cell receptor beta chains sequenced from one sample in a study of OX40 agonist ivuxolimab in advanced cancers. The method was immunoSEQ multiplex PCR; TCRdb's version includes in-frame clones alone and lacks a portion of them. The sample includes approximately 90,000 clones, 89% of them seen just once. This material consisted of CD4+ or CD8+ T cells sorted from blood, taken in a trial of the OX40 agonist ivuxolimab. These receptors were taken from an adult with an advanced solid tumor such as melanoma, head and neck, liver or kidney cancer.

V is TRBV29-1 and J is TRBJ1-3; D is unclear. The CDR3 covers 11 residues. Germline CDR1 SQVTM, CDR2 ANQGSEA. V was cut by 8 bases and J by 1 base, with 6 bases left in between. The CDR3 is CSLRSGNTIYF. The CDR3 DNA is TGCAGCCTCAGGTCTGGAAACACCATATATTTT.

The chain is built from TRBV6-5 and TRBJ1-2; tentatively, D is TRBD1 (5 bases). The germline CDR1 and CDR2 sequences are MNHEY and SVGAGI. This CDR3 has 13 residues. The ends were cut back, 6 bases at V and 4 bases at J, with 12 bases in the middle. The CDR3, as DNA: TGTGCCAGCAGGACGACAGCAGTCTATGGCTACACCTTC. Translated, it gives CASRTTAVYGYTF.

The chain links TRBV30 to TRBJ1-5; D is ambiguous. V lost 5 bases and J lost 7, with 15 bases in between. This CDR3 comprises 13 residues. CDR1 is GTSNPN, CDR2 SVGIG, per germline (reference sequence). As DNA, the CDR3 is TGTGCCTGGTGCGAACACCCGGGCCAGCCCCAGCATTTT. This gives the protein CAWCEHPGQPQHF. Together with reference TRBV30 and TRBJ1-5, the CDR3 gives the full variable domain: SQTIHQWPATLVQPVGSPLSLECTVEGTSNPNLYWYRQAAGRGLQLLFYSVGIGQISSEVPQNLSASRPQDRQFILSSKKLLLSDSGFYLCAWCEHPGQPQHFGDGTRLSIL.

This chain uses TRBV28 with TRBJ1-2; TRBD1 might be the D (6 bases). The CDR3 length is 14 residues. Deletions cut 3 bases from V and 8 bases from J, with 16 bases between. Germline assignment: CDR1 MDHEN and CDR2 SYDVKM. The DNA for the CDR3 is TGTGCCAGCAGTTTGGTGGGAACAGGGAGGGGCTACACCTTC. Its protein product is CASSLVGTGRGYTF.

The chain carries TRBV14 and TRBJ2-5; 9 bases align to TRBD2. The CDR3 length is 16 residues. CDR1 and CDR2 from the germline V gene are SGHDN and FVKESK. V gave up 0 bases and J gave up 6 bases; unmatched junction bases: 8. The CDR3 protein is CASSQDSSGGRKTQYF. The CDR3 DNA reads as TGTGCCAGCAGCCAAGATTCAAGCGGGGGGAGGAAGACCCAGTACTTC.

This sequence joins TRBV19 and TRBJ2-3; 7 bases are a match to TRBD1. Germline lookup yields CDR1 LNHDA and CDR2 SQIVND (reference sequence). The trim removed 7 bases at V and 5 bases at J, leaving 9 bases unmatched. The CDR3 length is 14 residues. This CDR3 reads CASTRDSLVDTQYF. Written as DNA, the CDR3 is TGTGCCAGTACCCGGGACAGTTTAGTAGATACGCAGTATTTT.

The rearrangement joins TRBV15 to TRBJ2-4; D possibly corresponds to TRBD2 (7 bases). CDR3 length: 17 residues. The V gene lost 8 bases and the J gene lost 2 bases, with 22 bases spanning the gap. Germline-derived CDR1 and CDR2 are LNHNV and YYDKDF (reference sequence). The CDR3 region is CATGGGAVGWSKNIQYF. CDR3 in DNA: TGTGCCACCGGGGGGGGCGCCGTTGGTTGGTCCAAAAACATTCAGTACTTC.

This clone was observed a few times. The J gene is TRBJ1-5, the V gene TRBV30; no definite D call. V was shortened by 1 base and J by 0 bases, with 10 bases between the two germline ends. Germline V CDR1 and CDR2: GTSNPN, SVGIG (reference sequence). This CDR3 comprises 15 residues. The CDR3 DNA reads as TGTGCCTGGAGTGATGGGATCCATAGCAATCAGCCCCAGCATTTT. Protein product: CAWSDGIHSNQPQHF.

The chain is built from TRBV15 and TRBJ1-5; no definite D call. The germline CDR1 and CDR2 sequences are LNHNV and YYDKDF (reference sequence). Trimming stripped 0 bases from V and 4 bases from J, with 7 bases between. This CDR3 has 14 amino acids. CDR3 loop: CATSREQGNQPQHF. CDR3 DNA: TGTGCCACCAGCAGAGAACAAGGTAATCAGCCCCAGCATTTT.

The genes are TRBV27 and TRBJ2-7, with a weak D call TRBD2 (6 bases). Germline CDR1 and CDR2: MNHEY and SMNVEV (reference sequence). This CDR3 contains 15 residues. V lost 1 base and J 6 bases, leaving 16 bases between the germline ends. This CDR3 reads CASSLFGGGLGEQYF. The CDR3 DNA reads as TGTGCCAGCAGTTTATTCGGGGGAGGCTTGGGCGAGCAGTACTTC.

V gene TRBV5-6 combines with J gene TRBJ2-3; maybe TRBD2 (5 bases). V dropped 6 bases and J dropped 0 bases, with 17 bases sitting between them. The germline gives CDR1 SGHDT, CDR2 YYEEEE. The CDR3 spans 16 residues. The CDR3 spells CASTLGLQTSTDTQYF. For the CDR3, the DNA is TGTGCCAGCACCCTAGGACTTCAAACTAGCACAGATACGCAGTATTTT.

This clone has at least ten counts. This chain joins TRBV27 and TRBJ2-7, with D perhaps being TRBD1 or TRBD2 (5 bases each). Trimming pared 5 bases from V and 1 base from J, leaving 27 bases between. Germline V lookup: CDR1 MNHEY, CDR2 SMNVEV (reference sequence). This CDR3 has 19 amino acids. CDR3 DNA sequence: TGTGCCAGCAGTCCTTCGCAGCTACCAGGGAGACTACTATCCTACGAGCAGTACTTC. Translated: CASSPSQLPGRLLSYEQYF.

This clone was counted once. In DNA form, the CDR3 reads TGTGCCAGCAGTTTGCGAGGTCAGGCGCCGCGACGGACCGGGGAGCTGTTTTTT. This encodes CASSLRGQAPRRTGELFF. J is TRBJ2-2 and V is TRBV28; the D is unclear. V gave up 3 bases and J gave up 5 bases, with 22 bases separating them. Germline-derived CDR1 and CDR2 are MDHEN and SYDVKM. The CDR3 spans 18 residues.

This chain connects TRBV7-9 to TRBJ2-2, with a possible D match to TRBD1 (6 bases). The CDR3 extends over 15 amino acids. With 2 bases removed from V and 5 bases from J, the gap between germline ends came to 12 bases. The germline gives CDR1 SEHNR, CDR2 FQNEAQ (reference sequence). This CDR3 is CASSLLQGVTGELFF. The CDR3 nucleotides read TGTGCCAGCAGCTTATTACAGGGCGTAACCGGGGAGCTGTTTTTT.

The chain joins TRBV7-9 to TRBJ1-2; 9 bases align to TRBD1. V dropped 3 bases and J dropped 4; count of bases not matched to a gene: 6. The CDR3 is 15 residues long. The germline gives CDR1 SEHNR, CDR2 FQNEAQ (reference sequence). The CDR3 nucleotides read TGTGCCAGCAGCTTGGGGACAGGGTCGGTCTATGGCTACACCTTC. It translates to CASSLGTGSVYGYTF.

J is TRBJ1-4 and V is TRBV2; TRBD1 might be the D (6 bases). This CDR3 is 16 amino acids long. Trimming cost V 7 bases and J 8 bases, with 23 bases left between them. Germline V gives CDR1 SNHLY, CDR2 FYNNEI. The CDR3 sequence is CASTSESRGRGEKLFF. The CDR3, as DNA: TGTGCCAGCACCTCCGAGAGCAGGGGAAGAGGAGAAAAACTGTTTTTT.

The chain employs TRBV7-2 and TRBJ2-4, with TRBD1 matching 8 bases. The V gene end was trimmed by 5 bases and the J gene end by 6 bases; junction bases not matched to a gene: 6. The CDR3 has 14 amino acids. Germline loops: CDR1 SGHTA, CDR2 FQGNSA. CDR3 nucleotide sequence: TGTGCCAGCAGCGTCACCACAGGGGGAAACATTCAGTACTTC. It codes for CASSVTTGGNIQYF.

This chain uses TRBV29-1 with TRBJ1-5; no clear D gene. The CDR3 is made up of 10 amino acids. V lost 4 bases to trimming and J lost 4 bases, with 2 bases between them. Per the germline V gene, CDR1 is SQVTM and CDR2 is ANQGSEA. CDR3 amino acids: CSVGNQPQHF. The CDR3 nucleotides read TGCAGCGTTGGAAATCAGCCCCAGCATTTT.

J is TRBJ1-2 and V is TRBV7-2, with 9 bases that match TRBD1. The J segment lost 2 bases and the V segment lost 1 base, leaving 2 bases of the junction unmatched. This CDR3 is built from 15 residues. CDR1 is SGHTA, CDR2 FQGNSA, per germline. The CDR3 here is CASSLDGTGNYGYTF. The CDR3, as DNA: TGTGCCAGCAGCTTAGACGGGACAGGGAACTATGGCTACACCTTC. The variable domain in full, completed from reference TRBV7-2 and TRBJ1-2, reads GAGVSQSPSNKVTEKGKDVELRCDPISGHTALYWYRQSLGQGLEFLIYFQGNSAPDKSGLPSDRFSAERTGGSVSTLTIQRTQQEDSAVYLCASSLDGTGNYGYTFGSGTRLTVV.